Listed here is a single T cell receptor beta chain. The antigen is not known. Unique molecular identifiers were attached to individual cDNA molecules. TCRdb re-called the 5' RACE reads with MiXCR, one entry per CDR3 protein. Of tens of thousands of distinct CDR3 sequences detected, about 4.3% appear once; the ten largest clones hold 4.5% to 7%. The sample belongs to a study of early T cells in non-severe SARS-CoV-2 infection. Study summary: The study sequenced bulk RNA from unsorted whole blood, with chains unpaired. General observations from the study: VDJdb matching favored anti-spike CD8 responses, missing private and CD4 specificities.

This CDR3 spans 16 amino acids. From germline, CDR1 is SEHNR and CDR2 FQNEAQ (reference sequence). The trim removed 1 base at V and 5 bases at J, leaving 4 bases unmatched. The chain employs TRBV7-9 and TRBJ2-1, with 11 bases matching TRBD2. This sequence was found in an adult who was a healthcare worker with PCR-confirmed SARS-CoV-2 infection or an uninfected control (not recorded which). Sequenced here: whole blood, sampled at baseline. CDR3 residues: CASSLVGTSGHNEQFF. The CDR3 region has the DNA TGTGCCAGCAGCTTAGTAGGGACTAGCGGTCACAATGAGCAGTTCTTC.